This T cell receptor beta chain was identified during a study of PD-L1 blockade in urothelial cancer. In the study overall: Enrolled patients had been treated previously with 0 to 3 chemotherapy regimens. When blood samples were assessed, the median T cell count was about 140,000.

The sample's time point: pretreatment peripheral blood. The germline CDR1 and CDR2 sequences are SQVTM and ANQGSEA. Trimming took off 4 bases at V and 9 bases at J, with 13 bases between the two ends. This CDR3 is 12 amino acids long. This clone was detected a few times. Its antigen is as yet unknown. Sequencing was performed with immunoSEQ multiplex PCR; in TCRdb, only in-frame clones are kept and a portion is missing. The table has around 130,000 clones, roughly 84% seen once. Study-wide results and limits: Durable-benefit patients showed greater tumor-associated blood clone expansion at 3 weeks.

The sequences come from PBMCs, collected around atezolizumab (anti-PD-L1) treatment. The sequence came from a man aged 45-65 years with urothelial cancer. J is TRBJ2-1 and V is TRBV29-1; D not certain. The CDR3: CSVVQRRVEQFF. The CDR3 DNA sequence: TGCAGCGTTGTTCAGCGACGGGTTGAGCAGTTCTTC.